Each of the 28 T cell receptor beta chains below was sequenced from the same sample in a study of blood T cell repertoires in COVID-19. This table comes from immunoSEQ multiplex PCR, and its TCRdb copy is limited to in-frame clones, with some not included. The sample has about 200,000 clones, roughly 75% seen once. Material for sequencing was peripheral blood. These receptors all come from a woman aged 65 to 85 with acute or convalescent COVID-19.

CDR3 in DNA: TGTGCCAGCAGCCAAAGGTTCGGGACAGCGAATCAGCCCCAGCATTTT. Translated, it gives CASSQRFGTANQPQHF. The chain recombines TRBV6-6 with TRBJ1-5, with 7 bases fitting TRBD1. The CDR3 loop spans 16 amino acids. V was pared by 6 bases and J by 4 bases, with 12 bases of the junction left unmatched. Looked up from germline, CDR1 is MNHNY and CDR2 is SVGAGI (reference sequence).

This chain connects TRBV5-8 to TRBJ2-1; the match to TRBD1 covers 7 bases. Germline values: CDR1 SGHTS, CDR2 YDEGEE. The CDR3 loop spans 14 amino acids. The J segment lost 10 bases and the V segment lost 3 bases, leaving 10 bases of the junction unmatched. The CDR3 region is CASSSRQGHSEQFF. CDR3 DNA: TGTGCCAGCAGCTCTAGACAGGGTCACAGCGAGCAGTTCTTC.

In its sample, this clone was seen once. V and J are TRBV6-5 and TRBJ2-5; possibly TRBD2 for D (6 bases). Deletions cut 7 bases from V and 5 bases from J, with 17 bases between. From germline, CDR1 is MNHEY and CDR2 SVGAGI. This CDR3 region has 14 residues. CDR3 in amino acids: CASTLSRGGETQYF. The CDR3 region has the DNA TGTGCCAGCACCCTTTCCCGCGGAGGGGAGACCCAGTACTTC.

The chain has TRBV6-1 and TRBJ2-7; 9 nucleotides line up with TRBD1. Germline V lookup: CDR1 MNHNS, CDR2 SASEGT. With V trimmed by 5 bases and J by 4 bases, 3 bases remained unmatched. This CDR3 spans 13 amino acids. The CDR3 is CASSLQGAYEQYF. The CDR3 coding sequence is TGTGCCAGCAGTTTACAGGGGGCATACGAGCAGTACTTC.

The chain has TRBV19 and TRBJ2-6; D possibly corresponds to TRBD1 (5 bases). Germline V gene sequence: CDR1 LNHDA, CDR2 SQIVND (reference sequence). V lost 3 bases to trimming and J lost 0 bases, with 9 bases between them. The CDR3 length is 16 residues. CDR3 residues: CASSIEGHSGANVLTF. DNA for the CDR3: TGTGCCAGTAGTATCGAAGGACACTCTGGGGCCAACGTCCTGACTTTC.

The V and J genes are TRBV6-1 and TRBJ2-7, with D possibly TRBD2 on 5 matching bases. Trimming removed 2 bases at V and 2 bases at J, with 13 bases between. This CDR3 comprises 15 residues. Germline V gene lookup returns CDR1 MNHNS and CDR2 SASEGT. The CDR3 sequence is CASSESVSGTYEQYF. CDR3 coding DNA: TGTGCCAGCAGTGAAAGTGTATCGGGGACCTACGAGCAGTACTTC.

The chain couples TRBV9 to TRBJ2-2; 14 nucleotides match TRBD2. The germline gives CDR1 SGDLS, CDR2 YYNGEE. Unmatched junction bases numbered 7, after V lost 3 bases and J lost 6 bases. The CDR3 length is 17 residues. CDR3 nucleotides: TGTGCCAGCAGCGCGGGACTAGCGGGAGAATTGGCCGGGGAGCTGTTTTTT. It codes for CASSAGLAGELAGELFF.

The genes are TRBV29-1 and TRBJ1-1; tentatively, D is TRBD1 (5 bases). From germline, CDR1 is SQVTM and CDR2 ANQGSEA. The length of the CDR3 is 13 residues. Trimming pared 7 bases from V and 3 bases from J, leaving 15 bases between. CDR3 nucleotide sequence: TGCAGCGCCAACAGGAATATGGACACTGAAGCTTTCTTT. Its protein product is CSANRNMDTEAFF.

This chain uses TRBV28 with TRBJ1-5; the match to TRBD1 covers 8 bases. The CDR3 is 15 residues long. Germline V lookup: CDR1 MDHEN, CDR2 SYDVKM. V lost 1 base to trimming and J lost 6 bases; unmatched junction nucleotides: 5. CDR3 DNA sequence: TGTGCCAGCAGTTTATCAGGGGGCGTAGGTCAGCCCCAGCATTTT. It translates to CASSLSGGVGQPQHF. The full variable domain, in which reference TRBV28 and TRBJ1-5 provide the parts outside the CDR3, is DVKVTQSSRYLVKRTGEKVFLECVQDMDHENMFWYRQDPGLGLRLIYFSYDVKMKEKGDIPEGYSVSREKKERFSLILESASTNQTSMYLCASSLSGGVGQPQHFGDGTRLSIL.

In DNA form, the CDR3 reads TGTGCCACCAGTGATTTGACGCGCAATGAGCAGTTCTTC. Its protein is CATSDLTRNEQFF. This chain joins TRBV24-1 and TRBJ2-1; no clear D. CDR3 size: 13 residues. V dropped 0 bases and J dropped 6 bases, with 5 bases sitting between them. Germline values: CDR1 KGHDR, CDR2 SFDVKD.

This rearrangement joins TRBV5-4 to TRBJ2-1, with TRBD1 matching 8 bases. The CDR3 has 16 residues. Germline V CDR1 and CDR2: SGHNT, YYREEE (reference sequence). Germline trimming cut 3 bases from V and 7 bases from J; bases unmatched to any gene: 12. In nucleotides, the CDR3 is TGTGCCAGCAGCTCCTCTAAAGACAGGGGCAGGAATGAGCAGTTCTTC. It codes for CASSSSKDRGRNEQFF. The full variable domain, with the rest looked up from reference TRBV5-4 and TRBJ2-1, is ETGVTQSPTHLIKTRGQQVTLRCSSQSGHNTVSWYQQALGQGPQFIFQYYREEENGRGNFPPRFSGLQFPNYSSELNVNALELDDSALYLCASSSSKDRGRNEQFFGPGTRLTVL.

J is TRBJ2-2 and V is TRBV9; D not resolved. The ends were cut back, 0 bases at V and 8 bases at J, with 8 bases in the middle. Germline V lookup: CDR1 SGDLS, CDR2 YYNGEE. The CDR3 loop spans 13 amino acids. The CDR3 nucleotides are TGTGCCAGCAGCGTAGCCAAAGCTGGGGAGCTGTTTTTT. Translating it yields CASSVAKAGELFF.

This clone has only one observation. CDR3: CASSRSGTRDYNEQFF. Here the CDR3 DNA reads TGCGCCAGCAGCCGCAGCGGGACTCGGGATTACAATGAGCAGTTCTTC. This rearrangement joins TRBV5-1 to TRBJ2-1, with TRBD2 matching over 7 bases. The germline V gene encodes CDR1 SGHRS and CDR2 YFSETQ. This CDR3 is 16 amino acids long. V shed 4 bases and J 4 bases; nucleotides not matched to a gene: 11.

The chain carries TRBV7-3 and TRBJ2-6; 7 bases map to TRBD2. There are 17 residues in the CDR3. V lost 5 bases to trimming and J lost 1 base; unmatched junction nucleotides: 8. Germline V gives CDR1 SGHTA, CDR2 FQGTGA. CDR3 DNA: TGTGCCAGCAGCCCTAGGGCTAGCGGATCTGGGGCCAACGTCCTGACTTTC. Amino acids: CASSPRASGSGANVLTF. Combining the CDR3 with reference TRBV7-3 and TRBJ2-6 gives the whole variable domain GAGVSQTPSNKVTEKGKYVELRCDPISGHTALYWYRQSLGQGPEFLIYFQGTGAADDSGLPNDRFFAVRPEGSVSTLKIQRTERGDSAVYLCASSPRASGSGANVLTFGAGSRLTVL.

This chain connects TRBV3-1 (or the pseudogene TRBV3-2) to TRBJ2-2; D not certain. This CDR3 has 12 amino acids. CDR1 LGHDT and CDR2 YNNKEL come from the germline V gene (reference sequence). Trimming stripped 3 bases from V and 7 bases from J, with 6 bases between. The CDR3 bases are TGTGCCAGCAGCCAGAGTCTCGGGGAGCTGTTTTTT. Its translation is CASSQSLGELFF.

The chain carries TRBV19 and TRBJ2-1; 8 bases map to TRBD2. Germline V gene data show CDR1 as LNHDA and CDR2 as SQIVND (reference sequence). Trimming at V came to 5 bases and at J to 10 bases, leaving 19 bases not matched to a gene. The CDR3 runs to 17 residues. The CDR3 here is CASSSMTSATAGIEQFF. The CDR3 DNA sequence: TGTGCCAGTAGTTCTATGACTAGCGCGACCGCTGGGATAGAGCAGTTCTTC.

The chain is built from TRBV5-1 and TRBJ2-3, with 11 bases matching TRBD2. Trimming at V came to 3 bases and at J to 0 bases, leaving 0 bases not matched to a gene. Germline CDR1 is SGHRS and CDR2 is YFSETQ. The CDR3 runs 15 residues. CDR3 amino acids: CASSWTSGSTDTQYF. In DNA, the CDR3 is TGCGCCAGCAGCTGGACTAGCGGGAGCACAGATACGCAGTATTTT. Full variable domain (outside the CDR3, taken from reference TRBV5-1 and TRBJ2-3): KAGVTQTPRYLIKTRGQQVTLSCSPISGHRSVSWYQQTPGQGLQFLFEYFSETQRNKGNFPGRFSGRQFSNSRSEMNVSTLELGDSALYLCASSWTSGSTDTQYFGPGTRLTVL.

V usage is TRBV28 and J usage is TRBJ2-7; 9 nucleotides agree with TRBD1. In germline, CDR1 is MDHEN, CDR2 SYDVKM. J gave up 2 bases and V 6 bases, and 5 bases lay outside the gene matches. The CDR3 runs to 14 residues. The CDR3 protein is CASRGTGSAYEQYF. The CDR3 DNA reads as TGTGCCAGCAGGGGGACAGGGTCGGCCTACGAGCAGTACTTC. The full variable domain, its missing parts supplied by reference TRBV28 and TRBJ2-7, is DVKVTQSSRYLVKRTGEKVFLECVQDMDHENMFWYRQDPGLGLRLIYFSYDVKMKEKGDIPEGYSVSREKKERFSLILESASTNQTSMYLCASRGTGSAYEQYFGPGTRLTVT.

V usage is TRBV27 and J usage is TRBJ2-7; the match to TRBD2 covers 8 bases. This CDR3 is built from 14 residues. Losses at the gene ends were 4 bases for V and 4 bases for J; bases not matched to a gene: 6. Germline values: CDR1 MNHEY, CDR2 SMNVEV (reference sequence). CDR3 in DNA: TGTGCCAGCAGTTCCCCCGGGAGGGATTACGAGCAGTACTTC. It encodes CASSSPGRDYEQYF.

This chain connects TRBV12-3 or TRBV12-4 to TRBJ2-2, with TRBD1 identical over 7 bases. The CDR3 extends over 13 amino acids. The junction had 5 bases not matched to a gene; V was cut back by 8 bases and J by 5 bases. CDR3: CASGDSWTGELFF. The CDR3 DNA reads as TGTGCCAGCGGGGACAGTTGGACCGGGGAGCTGTTTTTT.

This chain connects TRBV12-3 or TRBV12-4 to TRBJ2-7; TRBD2 might be the D (5 bases). The V end lost 3 bases, the J end lost 2 bases, and 8 bases lay between the germline ends. The CDR3 length is 13 residues. CDR3 region: CASSFNGAYEQYF. The CDR3 bases are TGTGCCAGCAGTTTCAACGGGGCCTACGAGCAGTACTTC.

This clone was observed a handful of times. The V call is TRBV28, the J call TRBJ2-1; 8 bases agree with TRBD1. V lost 7 bases to trimming and J lost 9 bases; unmatched junction nucleotides: 14. The germline V gene has CDR1 MDHEN and CDR2 SYDVKM. This CDR3 is built from 15 residues. CDR3 residues: CASIERGQVKFEQFF. CDR3 DNA: TGTGCCAGCATCGAGAGGGGACAGGTTAAGTTTGAGCAGTTCTTC.

The rearrangement uses TRBV29-1 and TRBJ2-3, with 14 bases fitting TRBD2. This CDR3 has 13 amino acids. CDR1 and CDR2 (germline): SQVTM, ANQGSEA. This chain's CDR3 is CGGLAGDLDTQYF. The CDR3 DNA reads TGCGGGGGACTAGCGGGAGACCTAGATACGCAGTATTTT.

As regards this clone: At one end, the junction sequence differs from germline, possibly due to a read error. The chain recombines TRBV3-1 (or the pseudogene TRBV3-2) with TRBJ1-1; D is ambiguous. Germline assignment: CDR1 LGHDT and CDR2 YNNKEL (reference sequence). The CDR3 consists of 13 residues. For the CDR3, the DNA is TGTGCCAGCAGCCAACGAGGGAACCCTGAAGCTTTCTTT. Its protein product is CASSQRGNPEAFF.

The chain employs TRBV27 and TRBJ2-3; D might be TRBD2 (5 bases). CDR3 size: 18 residues. Germline CDR1 and CDR2: MNHEY and SMNVEV (reference sequence). The V end was cut by 3 bases, the J end by 4 bases, with 23 bases between. CDR3 loop: CASSFLTPLSGMADTQYF. The CDR3, as DNA: TGTGCCAGCAGTTTCCTGACCCCACTCTCGGGGATGGCAGATACGCAGTATTTT.

The table lists this clone with a count of one. The rearrangement links TRBV11-2 to TRBJ2-5; D perhaps matches TRBD2 (6 bases). V dropped 5 bases and J dropped 2 bases, with 9 bases sitting between them. The CDR3 runs to 13 residues. Per the germline V gene, CDR1 is SGHAT and CDR2 is FQNNGV. DNA of the CDR3: TGTGCCAGCAGCACGGGACTGCAAGAGACCCAGTACTTC. It is translated as CASSTGLQETQYF.

The chain uses TRBV5-1 and TRBJ2-7, with 12 bases lining up with TRBD2. CDR1 is SGHRS and CDR2 is YFSETQ in the germline V gene. The CDR3 loop spans 15 amino acids. V lost 3 bases and J lost 2; bases outside the gene matches: 3. CDR3: CASSSRTSGAYEQYF. The CDR3 DNA follows: TGCGCCAGCAGCTCAAGGACTAGCGGGGCCTACGAGCAGTACTTC. The full variable domain, rest sourced from reference TRBV5-1 and TRBJ2-7, is KAGVTQTPRYLIKTRGQQVTLSCSPISGHRSVSWYQQTPGQGLQFLFEYFSETQRNKGNFPGRFSGRQFSNSRSEMNVSTLELGDSALYLCASSSRTSGAYEQYFGPGTRLTVT.

The chain carries TRBV15 and TRBJ2-7; 14 nucleotides line up with TRBD2. Unmatched junction bases numbered 6, after V lost 1 base and J lost 4 bases. CDR1 and CDR2 from the germline V gene are LNHNV and YYDKDF (reference sequence). This CDR3 has 17 amino acids. The CDR3 here is CATSRGGTSGSTYEQYF. In DNA, the CDR3 is TGTGCCACCAGCAGAGGCGGGACTAGCGGGAGTACGTACGAGCAGTACTTC.